The present T cell receptor beta chain was sequenced within a study of control samples from healthy donors and cancer patients. In germline, CDR1 is SGHAT, CDR2 FQNNGV. The CDR3 loop spans 15 amino acids. V lost 4 bases and J lost 2, with 14 bases in between. Profiling relied on immunoSEQ multiplex PCR, and the TCRdb table lists in-frame clones only, not all of them. The data contain roughly 80,000 clones, 89% of them singletons. This receptor was taken from a man aged 45-65 years in good health. The V call is TRBV11-2, the J call TRBJ1-1; the D gene is possibly TRBD1 (6 bases). Sequencing input: blood. Written as DNA, the CDR3 is TGTGCCAGCAGCTCCTCAACAGGGATAAACACTGAAGCTTTCTTT. As protein: CASSSSTGINTEAFF.